This T cell receptor beta chain was captured in a study of identifying expanded T cells in peripheral blood. Generated by immunoSEQ multiplex PCR, the TCRdb table keeps only in-frame clones and is missing some. The sample comprises 83,000 or so clones, about nine tenths of which are singletons, and about 3.9% rests with the top ten. With 6 bases removed from V and 5 bases from J, the gap between germline ends came to 11 bases. Germline V lookup: CDR1 MDHEN, CDR2 SYDVKM. This CDR3 is 12 amino acids long. This clonotype was sampled from a person aged 18 to 75 in good health. The chain couples TRBV28 to TRBJ2-7; D not resolved. Sequencing was done on a sample of blood. CDR3 DNA: TGTGCCAGCAGCCAAGAACGCAACGAGCAGTACTTC. Translated, it gives CASSQERNEQYF.